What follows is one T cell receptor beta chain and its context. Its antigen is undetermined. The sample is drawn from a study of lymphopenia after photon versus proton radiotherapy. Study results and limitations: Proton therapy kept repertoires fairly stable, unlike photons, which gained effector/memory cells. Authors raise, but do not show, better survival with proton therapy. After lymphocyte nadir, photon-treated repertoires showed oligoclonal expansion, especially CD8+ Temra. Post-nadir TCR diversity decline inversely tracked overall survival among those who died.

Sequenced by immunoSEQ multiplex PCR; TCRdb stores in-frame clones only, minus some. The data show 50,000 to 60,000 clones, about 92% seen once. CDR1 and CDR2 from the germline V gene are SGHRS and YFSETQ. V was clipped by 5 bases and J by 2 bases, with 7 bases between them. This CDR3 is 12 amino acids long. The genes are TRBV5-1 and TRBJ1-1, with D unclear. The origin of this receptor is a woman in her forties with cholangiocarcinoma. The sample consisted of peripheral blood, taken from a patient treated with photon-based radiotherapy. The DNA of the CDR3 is TGCGCCAGCAGAACGGACAACACTGAAGCTTTCTTT. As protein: CASRTDNTEAFF.